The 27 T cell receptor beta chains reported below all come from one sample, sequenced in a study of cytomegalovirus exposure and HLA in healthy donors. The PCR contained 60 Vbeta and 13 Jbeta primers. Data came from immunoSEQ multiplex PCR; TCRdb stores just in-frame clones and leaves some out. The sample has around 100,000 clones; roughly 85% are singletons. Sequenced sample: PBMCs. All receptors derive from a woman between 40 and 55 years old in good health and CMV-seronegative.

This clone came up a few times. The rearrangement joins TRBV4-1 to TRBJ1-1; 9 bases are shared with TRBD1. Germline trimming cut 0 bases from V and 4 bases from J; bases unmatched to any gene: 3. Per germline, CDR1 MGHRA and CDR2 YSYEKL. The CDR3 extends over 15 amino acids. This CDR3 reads CASSQDLDRGTEAFF. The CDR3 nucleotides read TGCGCCAGCAGCCAAGATCTGGACAGGGGCACTGAAGCTTTCTTT.

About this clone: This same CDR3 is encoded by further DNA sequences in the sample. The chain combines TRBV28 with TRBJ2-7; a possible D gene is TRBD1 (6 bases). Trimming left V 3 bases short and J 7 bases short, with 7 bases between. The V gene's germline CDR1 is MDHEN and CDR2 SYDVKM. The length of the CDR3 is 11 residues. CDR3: CASSLRGEQYF. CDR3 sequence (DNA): TGTGCCAGCAGTTTGAGGGGGGAGCAGTACTTC.

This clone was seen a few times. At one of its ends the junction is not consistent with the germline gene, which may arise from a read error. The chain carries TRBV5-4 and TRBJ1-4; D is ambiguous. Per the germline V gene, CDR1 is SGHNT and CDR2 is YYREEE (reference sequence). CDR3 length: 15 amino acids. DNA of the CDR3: TGCGCCAGCAGCCCTGGTTCGAGGGTCAATGAAAAACTGTTTTTT. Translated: CASSPGSRVNEKLFF.

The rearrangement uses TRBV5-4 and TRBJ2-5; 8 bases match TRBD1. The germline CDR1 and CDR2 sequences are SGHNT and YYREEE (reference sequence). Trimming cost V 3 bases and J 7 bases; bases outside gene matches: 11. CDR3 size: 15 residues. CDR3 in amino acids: CASSSGQGLVWTQYF. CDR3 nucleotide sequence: TGTGCCAGCAGCTCAGGACAGGGACTCGTTTGGACCCAGTACTTC.

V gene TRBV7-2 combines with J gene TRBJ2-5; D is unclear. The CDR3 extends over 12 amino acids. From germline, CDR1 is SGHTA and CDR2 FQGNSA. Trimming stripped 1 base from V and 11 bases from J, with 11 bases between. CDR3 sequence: CASSLGVREQYF. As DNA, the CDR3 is TGTGCCAGCAGCTTAGGCGTGCGTGAGCAGTACTTC. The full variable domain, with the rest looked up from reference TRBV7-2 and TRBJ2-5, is GAGVSQSPSNKVTEKGKDVELRCDPISGHTALYWYRQSLGQGLEFLIYFQGNSAPDKSGLPSDRFSAERTGGSVSTLTIQRTQQEDSAVYLCASSLGVREQYFGPGTRLLVL.

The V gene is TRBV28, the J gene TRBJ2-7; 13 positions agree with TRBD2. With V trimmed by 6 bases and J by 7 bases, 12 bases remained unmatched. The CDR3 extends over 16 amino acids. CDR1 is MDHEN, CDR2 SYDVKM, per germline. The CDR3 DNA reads TGTGCCAGCAGCTCAAGGAGACTAGCGGGAGGCGGTGAGCAGTACTTC. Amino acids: CASSSRRLAGGGEQYF.

The CDR3 spells CASSEDWGTVALAKNIQYF. CDR3 DNA: TGTGCCAGCAGTGAAGATTGGGGGACAGTCGCCCTAGCCAAAAACATTCAGTACTTC. The chain joins TRBV6-1 to TRBJ2-4; 7 bases line up with TRBD1. CDR1 is MNHNS and CDR2 is SASEGT in the germline V gene. V was pared by 1 base and J by 0 bases, with 12 bases of the junction left unmatched. The CDR3 length is 19 residues.

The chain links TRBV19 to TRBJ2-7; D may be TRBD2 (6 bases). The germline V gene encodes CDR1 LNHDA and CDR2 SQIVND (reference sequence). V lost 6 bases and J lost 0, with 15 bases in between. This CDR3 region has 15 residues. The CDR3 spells CASSLQRVGSYEQYF. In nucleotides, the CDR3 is TGTGCCAGTAGCCTTCAGCGGGTTGGCTCCTACGAGCAGTACTTC. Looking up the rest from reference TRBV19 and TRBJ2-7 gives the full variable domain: DGGITQSPKYLFRKEGQNVTLSCEQNLNHDAMYWYRQDPGQGLRLIYYSQIVNDFQKGDIAEGYSVSREKKESFPLTVTSAQKNPTAFYLCASSLQRVGSYEQYFGPGTRLTVT.

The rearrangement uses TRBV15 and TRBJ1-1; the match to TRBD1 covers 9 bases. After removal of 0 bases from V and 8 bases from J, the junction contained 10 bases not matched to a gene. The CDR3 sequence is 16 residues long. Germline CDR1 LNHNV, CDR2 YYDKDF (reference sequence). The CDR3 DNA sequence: TGTGCCACCAGCAGAGATAGTTCTGGAGGACAGGGGGAAGCTTTCTTT. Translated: CATSRDSSGGQGEAFF. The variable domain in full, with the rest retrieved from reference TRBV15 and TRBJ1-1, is DAMVIQNPRYQVTQFGKPVTLSCSQTLNHNVMYWYQQKSSQAPKLLFHYYDKDFNNEADTPDNFQSRRPNTSFCFLDIRSPGLGDTAMYLCATSRDSSGGQGEAFFGQGTRLTVV.

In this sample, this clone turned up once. DNA of the CDR3: TGTGCCAGCAGTGTCCAGGGGGGTCGGAAACACGAGCAGTACTTC. Translated: CASSVQGGRKHEQYF. V and J are TRBV28 and TRBJ2-7, with D possibly TRBD1 on 7 matching bases. CDR1 is MDHEN, CDR2 SYDVKM, per germline. This CDR3 is 15 amino acids long. Trimming left V 5 bases short and J 5 bases short, with 19 bases between. The variable domain in full, completed from reference TRBV28 and TRBJ2-7, reads DVKVTQSSRYLVKRTGEKVFLECVQDMDHENMFWYRQDPGLGLRLIYFSYDVKMKEKGDIPEGYSVSREKKERFSLILESASTNQTSMYLCASSVQGGRKHEQYFGPGTRLTVT.

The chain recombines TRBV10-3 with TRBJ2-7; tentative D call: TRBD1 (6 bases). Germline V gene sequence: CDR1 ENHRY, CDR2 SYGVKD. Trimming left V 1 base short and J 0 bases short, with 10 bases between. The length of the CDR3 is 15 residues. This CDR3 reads CAISEFETGSYEQYF. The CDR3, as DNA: TGTGCCATCAGTGAGTTTGAGACAGGCTCCTACGAGCAGTACTTC.

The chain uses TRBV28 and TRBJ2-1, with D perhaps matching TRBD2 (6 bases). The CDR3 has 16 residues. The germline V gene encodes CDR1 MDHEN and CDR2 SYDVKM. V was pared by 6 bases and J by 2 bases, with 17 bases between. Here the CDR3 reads CASSPLRGKTYNEQFF. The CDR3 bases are TGTGCCAGCAGCCCCTTACGCGGGAAAACCTACAATGAGCAGTTCTTC. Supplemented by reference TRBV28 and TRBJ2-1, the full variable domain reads DVKVTQSSRYLVKRTGEKVFLECVQDMDHENMFWYRQDPGLGLRLIYFSYDVKMKEKGDIPEGYSVSREKKERFSLILESASTNQTSMYLCASSPLRGKTYNEQFFGPGTRLTVL.

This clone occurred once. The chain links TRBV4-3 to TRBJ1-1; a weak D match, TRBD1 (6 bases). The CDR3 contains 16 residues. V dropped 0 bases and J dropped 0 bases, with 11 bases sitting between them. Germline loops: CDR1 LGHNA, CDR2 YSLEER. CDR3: CASSQETGNMNTEAFF. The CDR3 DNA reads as TGCGCCAGCAGCCAAGAGACAGGAAACATGAACACTGAAGCTTTCTTT.

The CDR3, as DNA: TGCAGTGTTACGGCTGGAAACACCATATATTTT. As protein: CSVTAGNTIYF. The J gene is TRBJ1-3, the V gene TRBV20-1; D ambiguous. The V gene's germline CDR1 is DFQATT and CDR2 SNEGSKA (reference sequence). This CDR3 is 11 amino acids long. With 7 bases removed from V and 2 bases from J, the gap between germline ends came to 6 bases.

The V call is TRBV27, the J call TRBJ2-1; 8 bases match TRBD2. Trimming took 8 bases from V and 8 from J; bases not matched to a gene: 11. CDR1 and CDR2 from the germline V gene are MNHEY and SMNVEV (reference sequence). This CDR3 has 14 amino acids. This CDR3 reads CASRGTRFNDEQFF. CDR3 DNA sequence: TGTGCCAGCCGAGGGACTAGATTTAACGATGAGCAGTTCTTC.

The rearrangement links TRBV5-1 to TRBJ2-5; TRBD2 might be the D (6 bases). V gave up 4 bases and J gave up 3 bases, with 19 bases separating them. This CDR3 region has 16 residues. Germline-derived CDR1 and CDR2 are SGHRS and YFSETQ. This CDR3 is CASSADPGGLKETQYF. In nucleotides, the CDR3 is TGCGCCAGCAGCGCGGACCCCGGGGGACTCAAAGAGACCCAGTACTTC.

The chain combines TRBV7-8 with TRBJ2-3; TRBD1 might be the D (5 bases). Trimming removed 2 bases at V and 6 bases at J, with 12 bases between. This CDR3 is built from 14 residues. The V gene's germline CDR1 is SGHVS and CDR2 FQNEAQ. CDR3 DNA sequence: TGTGCCAGCAGCTTAAGCAGGGAAGGGGATACGCAGTATTTT. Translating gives CASSLSREGDTQYF. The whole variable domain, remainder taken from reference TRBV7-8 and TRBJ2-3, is GAGVSQSPRYKVAKRGQDVALRCDPISGHVSLFWYQQALGQGPEFLTYFQNEAQLDKSGLPSDRFFAERPEGSVSTLKIQRTQQEDSAVYLCASSLSREGDTQYFGPGTRLTVL.

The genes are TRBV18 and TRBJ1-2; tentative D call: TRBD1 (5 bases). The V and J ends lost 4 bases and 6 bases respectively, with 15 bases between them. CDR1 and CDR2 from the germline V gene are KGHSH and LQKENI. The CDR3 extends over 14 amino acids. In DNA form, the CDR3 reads TGTGCCAGCTCACTTCCCTCTCCCAGGGATGGCTACACCTTC. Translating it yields CASSLPSPRDGYTF.

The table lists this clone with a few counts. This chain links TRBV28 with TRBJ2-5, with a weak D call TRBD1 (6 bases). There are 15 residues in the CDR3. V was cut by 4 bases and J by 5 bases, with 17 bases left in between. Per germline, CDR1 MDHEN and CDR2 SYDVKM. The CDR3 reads CASSSTRDTRETQYF. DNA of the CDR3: TGTGCCAGCAGTTCAACGAGGGACACCAGGGAGACCCAGTACTTC. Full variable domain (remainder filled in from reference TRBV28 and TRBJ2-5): DVKVTQSSRYLVKRTGEKVFLECVQDMDHENMFWYRQDPGLGLRLIYFSYDVKMKEKGDIPEGYSVSREKKERFSLILESASTNQTSMYLCASSSTRDTRETQYFGPGTRLLVL.

CDR3 in DNA: TGTGCCAGCAGTGACCAGACAGGGGGAGGAAACATTCAGTACTTC. Translated: CASSDQTGGGNIQYF. The chain has TRBV2 and TRBJ2-4; 9 bases map to TRBD1. Trimming removed 3 bases from V and 6 bases from J; junction bases left unmatched: 6. The CDR3 totals 15 residues. Germline CDR1 and CDR2: SNHLY and FYNNEI.

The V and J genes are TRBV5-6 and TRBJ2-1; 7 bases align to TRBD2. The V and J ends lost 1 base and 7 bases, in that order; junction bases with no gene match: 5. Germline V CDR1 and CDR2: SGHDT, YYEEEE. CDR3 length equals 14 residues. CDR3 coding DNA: TGTGCCAGCAGCTTGTTACGGGGGGAAAATGAGCAGTTCTTC. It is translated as CASSLLRGENEQFF.

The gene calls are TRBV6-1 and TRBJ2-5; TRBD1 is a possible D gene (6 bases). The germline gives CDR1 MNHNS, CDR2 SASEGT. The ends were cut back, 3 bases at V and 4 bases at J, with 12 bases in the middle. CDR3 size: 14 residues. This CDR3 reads CASSDMTGVETQYF. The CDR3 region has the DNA TGTGCCAGCAGTGACATGACAGGAGTAGAGACCCAGTACTTC.

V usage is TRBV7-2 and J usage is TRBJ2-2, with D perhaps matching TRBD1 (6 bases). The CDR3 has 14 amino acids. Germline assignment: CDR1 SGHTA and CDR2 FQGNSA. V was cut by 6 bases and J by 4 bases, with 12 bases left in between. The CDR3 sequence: CASRERQATGELFF. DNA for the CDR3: TGTGCCAGCAGGGAGAGACAGGCCACCGGGGAGCTGTTTTTT.

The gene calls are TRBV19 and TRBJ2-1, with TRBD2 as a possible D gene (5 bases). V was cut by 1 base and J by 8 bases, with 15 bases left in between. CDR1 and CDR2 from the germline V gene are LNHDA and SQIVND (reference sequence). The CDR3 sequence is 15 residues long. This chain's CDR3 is CASSIGGTSLDEQFF. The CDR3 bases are TGTGCCAGTAGTATAGGGGGAACTAGTCTGGATGAGCAGTTCTTC.

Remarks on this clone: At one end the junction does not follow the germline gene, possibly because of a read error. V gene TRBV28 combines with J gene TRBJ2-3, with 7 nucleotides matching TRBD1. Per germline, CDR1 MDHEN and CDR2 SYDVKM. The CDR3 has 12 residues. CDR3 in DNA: TGTGCCACTCTTCCGGGGACAGATATGCAGTATTTT. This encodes CATLPGTDMQYF. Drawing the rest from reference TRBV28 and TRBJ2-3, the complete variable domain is DVKVTQSSRYLVKRTGEKVFLECVQDMDHENMFWYRQDPGLGLRLIYFSYDVKMKEKGDIPEGYSVSREKKERFSLILESASTNQTSMYLCATLPGTDMQYFGPGTRLTVL.

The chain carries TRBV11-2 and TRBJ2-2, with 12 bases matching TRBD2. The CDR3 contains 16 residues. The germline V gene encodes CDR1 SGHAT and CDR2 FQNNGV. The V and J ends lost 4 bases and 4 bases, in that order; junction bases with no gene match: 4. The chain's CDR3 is CASSWTSGASTGELFF. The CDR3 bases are TGTGCCAGCAGCTGGACTAGCGGGGCAAGCACCGGGGAGCTGTTTTTT.

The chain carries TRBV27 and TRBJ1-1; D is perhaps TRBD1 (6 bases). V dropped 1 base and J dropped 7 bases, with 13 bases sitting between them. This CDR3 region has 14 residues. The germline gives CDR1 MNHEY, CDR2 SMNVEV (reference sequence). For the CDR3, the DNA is TGTGCCAGCAGTTTATTATTCGGACAGCTTGAAGCTTTCTTT. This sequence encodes CASSLLFGQLEAFF.